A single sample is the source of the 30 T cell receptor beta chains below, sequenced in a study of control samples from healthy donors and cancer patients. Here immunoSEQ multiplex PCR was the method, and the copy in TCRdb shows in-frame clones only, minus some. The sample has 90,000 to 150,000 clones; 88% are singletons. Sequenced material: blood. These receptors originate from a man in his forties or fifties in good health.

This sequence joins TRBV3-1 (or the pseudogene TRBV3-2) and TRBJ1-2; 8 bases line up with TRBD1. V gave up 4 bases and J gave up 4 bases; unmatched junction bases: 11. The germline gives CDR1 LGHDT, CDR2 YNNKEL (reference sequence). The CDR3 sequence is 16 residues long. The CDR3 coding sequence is TGTGCCAGCAGCCGAACGGGGACAGGCATCTTCTATGGCTACACCTTC. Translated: CASSRTGTGIFYGYTF.

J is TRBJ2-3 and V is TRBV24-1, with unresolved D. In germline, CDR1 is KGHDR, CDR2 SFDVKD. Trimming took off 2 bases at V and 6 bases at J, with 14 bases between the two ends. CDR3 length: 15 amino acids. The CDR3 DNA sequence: TGTGCCACCAGTGATTCCCGAGGCCATCACGATACGCAGTATTTT. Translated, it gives CATSDSRGHHDTQYF.

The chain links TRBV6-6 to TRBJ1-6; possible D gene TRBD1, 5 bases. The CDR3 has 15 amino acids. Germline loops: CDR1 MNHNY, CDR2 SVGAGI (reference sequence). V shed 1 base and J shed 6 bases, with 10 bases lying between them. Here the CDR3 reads CASSYYGGTNSPLHF. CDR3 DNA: TGTGCCAGCAGTTACTATGGAGGGACTAATTCACCCCTCCACTTT.

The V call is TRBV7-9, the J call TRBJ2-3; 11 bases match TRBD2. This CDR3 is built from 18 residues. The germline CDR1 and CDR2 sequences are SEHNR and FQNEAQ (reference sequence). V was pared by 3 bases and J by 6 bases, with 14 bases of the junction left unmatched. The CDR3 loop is CASSFPQRLAGQSDTQYF. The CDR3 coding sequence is TGTGCCAGCAGCTTCCCCCAACGACTAGCGGGGCAGTCTGATACGCAGTATTTT.

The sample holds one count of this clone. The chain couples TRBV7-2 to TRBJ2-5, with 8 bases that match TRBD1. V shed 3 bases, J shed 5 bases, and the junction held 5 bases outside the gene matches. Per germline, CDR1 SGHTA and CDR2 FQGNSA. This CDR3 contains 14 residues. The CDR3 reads CASSFRTGWETQYF. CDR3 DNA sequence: TGTGCCAGCAGCTTTAGGACAGGGTGGGAGACCCAGTACTTC.

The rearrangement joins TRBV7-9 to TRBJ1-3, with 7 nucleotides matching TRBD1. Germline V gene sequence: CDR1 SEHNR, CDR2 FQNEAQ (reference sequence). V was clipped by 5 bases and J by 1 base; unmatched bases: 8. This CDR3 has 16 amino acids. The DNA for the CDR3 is TGTGCCAGCAGCACCAATGACAGGGAGTCTGGAAACACCATATATTTT. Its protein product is CASSTNDRESGNTIYF.

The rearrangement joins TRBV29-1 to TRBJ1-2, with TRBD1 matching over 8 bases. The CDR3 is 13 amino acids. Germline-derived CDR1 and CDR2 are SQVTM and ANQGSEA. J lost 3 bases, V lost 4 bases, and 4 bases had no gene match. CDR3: CSVGQGADYGYTF. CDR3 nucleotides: TGCAGCGTTGGGCAGGGGGCGGACTATGGCTACACCTTC.

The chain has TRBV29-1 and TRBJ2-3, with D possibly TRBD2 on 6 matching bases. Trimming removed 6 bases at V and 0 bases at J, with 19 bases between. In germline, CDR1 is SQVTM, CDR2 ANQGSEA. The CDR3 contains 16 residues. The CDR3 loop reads CSVRSLDYPSTDTQYF. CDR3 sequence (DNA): TGCAGCGTCCGCTCTTTGGACTATCCTAGCACAGATACGCAGTATTTT.

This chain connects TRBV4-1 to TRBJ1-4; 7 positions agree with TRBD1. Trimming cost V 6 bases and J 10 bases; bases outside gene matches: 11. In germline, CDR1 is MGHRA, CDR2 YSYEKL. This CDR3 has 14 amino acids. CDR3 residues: CASSLGTVDRKLFF. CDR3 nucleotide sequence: TGCGCCAGCAGTCTCGGGACAGTAGATCGAAAACTGTTTTTT.

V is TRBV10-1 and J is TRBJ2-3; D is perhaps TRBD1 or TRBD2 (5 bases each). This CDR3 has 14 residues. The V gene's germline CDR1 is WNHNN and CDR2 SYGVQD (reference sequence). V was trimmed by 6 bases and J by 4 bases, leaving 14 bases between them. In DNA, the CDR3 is TGCGCCAGCAGCCGGGACCCCCGATCAGATACGCAGTATTTT. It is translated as CASSRDPRSDTQYF.

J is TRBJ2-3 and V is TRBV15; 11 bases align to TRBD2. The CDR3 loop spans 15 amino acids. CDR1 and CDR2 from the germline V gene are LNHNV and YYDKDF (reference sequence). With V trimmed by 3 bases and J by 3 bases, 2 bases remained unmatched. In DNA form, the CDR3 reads TGTGCCACCAGCAGGACTAGCGGGGAAACAGATACGCAGTATTTT. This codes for CATSRTSGETDTQYF. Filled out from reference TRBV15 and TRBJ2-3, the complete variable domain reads DAMVIQNPRYQVTQFGKPVTLSCSQTLNHNVMYWYQQKSSQAPKLLFHYYDKDFNNEADTPDNFQSRRPNTSFCFLDIRSPGLGDTAMYLCATSRTSGETDTQYFGPGTRLTVL.

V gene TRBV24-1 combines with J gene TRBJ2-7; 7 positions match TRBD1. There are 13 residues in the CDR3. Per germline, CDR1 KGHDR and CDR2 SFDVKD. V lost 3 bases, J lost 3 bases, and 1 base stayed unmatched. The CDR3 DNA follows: TGTGCCACCAGTGATCGGGACAGCTACGAGCAGTACTTC. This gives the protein CATSDRDSYEQYF.

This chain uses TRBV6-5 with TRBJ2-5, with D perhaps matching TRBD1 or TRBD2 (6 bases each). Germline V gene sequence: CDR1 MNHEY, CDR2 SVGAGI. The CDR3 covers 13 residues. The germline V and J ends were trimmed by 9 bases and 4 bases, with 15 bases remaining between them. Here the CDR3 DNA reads TGTGCCAGTGCGGGACACAACTCAGAGACCCAGTACTTC. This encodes CASAGHNSETQYF.

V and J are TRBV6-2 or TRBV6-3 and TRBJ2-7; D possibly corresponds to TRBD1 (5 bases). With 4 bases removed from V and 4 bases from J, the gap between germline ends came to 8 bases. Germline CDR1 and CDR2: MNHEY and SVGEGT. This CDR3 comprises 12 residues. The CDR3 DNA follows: TGTGCCAGCAGTTCCCAGGGTTACGAGCAGTACTTC. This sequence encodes CASSSQGYEQYF.

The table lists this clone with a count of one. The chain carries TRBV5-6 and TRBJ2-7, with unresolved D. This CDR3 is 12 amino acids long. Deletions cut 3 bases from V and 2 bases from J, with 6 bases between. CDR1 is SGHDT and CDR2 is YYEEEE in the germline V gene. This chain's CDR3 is CASSYRAYEQYF. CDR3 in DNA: TGTGCCAGCAGCTACAGAGCCTACGAGCAGTACTTC.

CDR3 nucleotides: TGTGCCAGCAGCTGGGCGAGCGGGGTAGATACGCAGTATTTT. Its translation is CASSWASGVDTQYF. J is TRBJ2-3 and V is TRBV7-9; 7 nucleotides line up with TRBD2. This CDR3 comprises 14 residues. V trimming: 4 bases; J trimming: 5 bases; junction bases outside the gene matches: 6. Germline V gives CDR1 SEHNR, CDR2 FQNEAQ (reference sequence).

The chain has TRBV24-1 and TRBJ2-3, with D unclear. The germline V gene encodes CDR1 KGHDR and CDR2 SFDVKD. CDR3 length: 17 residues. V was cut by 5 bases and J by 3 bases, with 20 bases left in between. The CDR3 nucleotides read TGTGCCACCAGTGTCCCTCAGCCCTCAGGTAGGACAGATACGCAGTATTTT. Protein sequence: CATSVPQPSGRTDTQYF.

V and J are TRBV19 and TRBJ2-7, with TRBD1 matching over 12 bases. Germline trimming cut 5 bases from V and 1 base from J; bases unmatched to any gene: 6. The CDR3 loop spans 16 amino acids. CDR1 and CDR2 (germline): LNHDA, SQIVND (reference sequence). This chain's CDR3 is CASSPGTGGPSYEQYF. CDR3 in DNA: TGTGCCAGTAGTCCGGGGACAGGGGGCCCGTCCTACGAGCAGTACTTC.

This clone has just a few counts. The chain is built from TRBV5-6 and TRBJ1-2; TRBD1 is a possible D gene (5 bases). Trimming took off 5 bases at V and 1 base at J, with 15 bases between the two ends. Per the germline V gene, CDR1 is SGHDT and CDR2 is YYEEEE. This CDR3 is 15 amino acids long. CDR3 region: CASSSDRVNNYGYTF. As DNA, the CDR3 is TGTGCCAGCAGTTCCGACAGAGTAAATAACTATGGCTACACCTTC.

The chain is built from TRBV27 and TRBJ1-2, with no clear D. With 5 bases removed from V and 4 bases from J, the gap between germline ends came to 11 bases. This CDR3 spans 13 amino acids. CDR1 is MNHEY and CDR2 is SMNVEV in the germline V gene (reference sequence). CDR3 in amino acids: CASSPGNAYGYTF. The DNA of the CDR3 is TGTGCCAGCAGTCCCGGGAACGCCTATGGCTACACCTTC.

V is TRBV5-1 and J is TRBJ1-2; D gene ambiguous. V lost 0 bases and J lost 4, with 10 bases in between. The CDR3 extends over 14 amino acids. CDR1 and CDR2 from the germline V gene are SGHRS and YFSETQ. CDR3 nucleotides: TGCGCCAGCAGCTTGGAGGTCGGTCCCTATGGCTACACCTTC. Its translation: CASSLEVGPYGYTF.

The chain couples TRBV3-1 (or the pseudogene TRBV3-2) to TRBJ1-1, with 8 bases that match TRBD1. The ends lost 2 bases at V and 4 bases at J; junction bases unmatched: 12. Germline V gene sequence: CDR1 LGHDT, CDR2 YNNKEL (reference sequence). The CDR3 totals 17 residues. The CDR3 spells CASSQPTGVIEATEAFF. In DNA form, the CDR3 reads TGTGCCAGCAGCCAACCGACAGGGGTTATCGAGGCCACTGAAGCTTTCTTT.

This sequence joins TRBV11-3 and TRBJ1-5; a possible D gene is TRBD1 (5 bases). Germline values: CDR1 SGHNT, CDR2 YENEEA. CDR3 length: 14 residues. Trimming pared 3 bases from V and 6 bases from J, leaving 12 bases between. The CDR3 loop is CASSFGFQGQPQHF. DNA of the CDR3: TGTGCCAGCAGCTTTGGTTTCCAGGGTCAGCCCCAGCATTTT.

The CDR3 region is CASSLGRGRGRTGELFF. The DNA for the CDR3 is TGTGCCAGCAGCTTAGGAAGAGGCAGGGGGAGGACCGGGGAGCTGTTTTTT. This chain uses TRBV7-9 with TRBJ2-2, with a tentative D call TRBD1 (7 bases). Deletions cut 1 base from V and 5 bases from J, with 17 bases between. The CDR3 runs to 17 residues. Germline V lookup: CDR1 SEHNR, CDR2 FQNEAQ (reference sequence).

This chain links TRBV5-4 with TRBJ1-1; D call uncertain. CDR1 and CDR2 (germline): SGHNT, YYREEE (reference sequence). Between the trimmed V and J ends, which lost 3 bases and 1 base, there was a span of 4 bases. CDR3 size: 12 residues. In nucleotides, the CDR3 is TGTGCCAGCAGCTCCCGGAACACTGAAGCTTTCTTT. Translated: CASSSRNTEAFF.

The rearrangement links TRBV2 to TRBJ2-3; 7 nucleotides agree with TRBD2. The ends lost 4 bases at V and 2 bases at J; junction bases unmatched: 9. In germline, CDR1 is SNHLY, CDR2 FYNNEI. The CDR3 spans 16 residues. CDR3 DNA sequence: TGTGCCAGCAGTGTCGGGGGGTCCCCCCACACAGATACGCAGTATTTT. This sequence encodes CASSVGGSPHTDTQYF.

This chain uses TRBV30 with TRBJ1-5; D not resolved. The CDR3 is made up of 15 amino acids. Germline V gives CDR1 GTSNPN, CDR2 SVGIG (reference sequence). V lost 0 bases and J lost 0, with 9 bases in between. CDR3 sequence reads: CAWSVGGHSNQPQHF. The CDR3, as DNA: TGTGCCTGGAGTGTAGGAGGGCATAGCAATCAGCCCCAGCATTTT.

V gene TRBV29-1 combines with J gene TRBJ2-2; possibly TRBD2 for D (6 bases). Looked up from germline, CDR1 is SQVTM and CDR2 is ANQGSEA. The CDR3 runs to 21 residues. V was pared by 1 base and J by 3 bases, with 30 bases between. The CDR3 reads CSVEARKLGRLYLGDTGELFF. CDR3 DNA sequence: TGCAGCGTTGAAGCCCGTAAGTTAGGGAGGTTATACCTCGGGGACACCGGGGAGCTGTTTTTT.

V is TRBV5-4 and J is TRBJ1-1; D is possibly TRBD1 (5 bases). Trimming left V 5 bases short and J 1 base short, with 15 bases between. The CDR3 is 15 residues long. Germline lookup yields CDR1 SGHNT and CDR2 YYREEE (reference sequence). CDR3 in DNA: TGTGCCAGCAGACGGCCGGGGGGAACGAACACTGAAGCTTTCTTT. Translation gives CASRRPGGTNTEAFF. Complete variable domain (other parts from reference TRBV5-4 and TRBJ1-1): ETGVTQSPTHLIKTRGQQVTLRCSSQSGHNTVSWYQQALGQGPQFIFQYYREEENGRGNFPPRFSGLQFPNYSSELNVNALELDDSALYLCASRRPGGTNTEAFFGQGTRLTVV.

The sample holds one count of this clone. CDR3: CASGTGNTGELFF. CDR3 in DNA: TGTGCCAGCGGGACAGGAAACACCGGGGAGCTGTTTTTT. This chain uses TRBV6-5 with TRBJ2-2; 8 nucleotides align to TRBD1. V lost 8 bases to trimming and J lost 2 bases; unmatched junction nucleotides: 1. The germline gives CDR1 MNHEY, CDR2 SVGAGI. The CDR3 is 13 amino acids.